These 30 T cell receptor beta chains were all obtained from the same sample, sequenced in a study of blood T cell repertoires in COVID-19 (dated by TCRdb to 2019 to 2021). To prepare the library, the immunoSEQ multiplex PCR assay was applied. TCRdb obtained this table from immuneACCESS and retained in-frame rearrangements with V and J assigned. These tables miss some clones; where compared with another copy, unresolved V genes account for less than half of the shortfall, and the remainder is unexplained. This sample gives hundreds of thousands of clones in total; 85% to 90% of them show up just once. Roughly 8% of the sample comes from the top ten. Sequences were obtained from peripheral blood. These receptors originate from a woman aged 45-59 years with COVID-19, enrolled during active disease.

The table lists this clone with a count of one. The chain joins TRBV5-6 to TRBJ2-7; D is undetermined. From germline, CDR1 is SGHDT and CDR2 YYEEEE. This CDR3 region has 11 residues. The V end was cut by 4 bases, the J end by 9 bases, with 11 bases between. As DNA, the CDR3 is TGTGCCAGCAGCAGCCAGCGCTCGCAGTACTTC. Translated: CASSSQRSQYF.

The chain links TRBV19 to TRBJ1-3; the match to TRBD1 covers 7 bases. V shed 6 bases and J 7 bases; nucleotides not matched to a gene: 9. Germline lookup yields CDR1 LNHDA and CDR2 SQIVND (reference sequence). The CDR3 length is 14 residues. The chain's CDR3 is CASSHRDSGNTIYF. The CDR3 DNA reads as TGTGCCAGTAGCCATCGGGACAGCGGGAACACCATATATTTT. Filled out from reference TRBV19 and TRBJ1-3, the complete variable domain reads DGGITQSPKYLFRKEGQNVTLSCEQNLNHDAMYWYRQDPGQGLRLIYYSQIVNDFQKGDIAEGYSVSREKKESFPLTVTSAQKNPTAFYLCASSHRDSGNTIYFGEGSWLTVV.

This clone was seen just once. Written as DNA, the CDR3 is TGCAGTGCTAGTCGGGACTCTGGAAACACCATATATTTT. Encoded protein: CSASRDSGNTIYF. V usage is TRBV20-1 and J usage is TRBJ1-3; no definite D call. CDR3 length: 13 residues. CDR1 and CDR2 from the germline V gene are DFQATT and SNEGSKA (reference sequence). The germline V and J ends were trimmed by 3 bases and 0 bases, with 6 bases remaining between them.

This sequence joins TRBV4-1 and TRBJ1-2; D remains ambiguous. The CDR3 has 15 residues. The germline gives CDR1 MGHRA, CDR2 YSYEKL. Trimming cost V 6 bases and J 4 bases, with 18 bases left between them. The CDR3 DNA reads TGCGCCAGCAGTGAATTCTGGGCTGCGAGCTATGGCTACACCTTC. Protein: CASSEFWAASYGYTF.

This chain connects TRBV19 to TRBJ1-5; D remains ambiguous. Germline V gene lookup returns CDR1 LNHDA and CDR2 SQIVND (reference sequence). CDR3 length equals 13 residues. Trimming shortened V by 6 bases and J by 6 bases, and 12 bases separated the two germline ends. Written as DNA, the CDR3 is TGTGCCAGTAGCTCCTACTTTGGTCAGCCCCAGCATTTT. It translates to CASSSYFGQPQHF.

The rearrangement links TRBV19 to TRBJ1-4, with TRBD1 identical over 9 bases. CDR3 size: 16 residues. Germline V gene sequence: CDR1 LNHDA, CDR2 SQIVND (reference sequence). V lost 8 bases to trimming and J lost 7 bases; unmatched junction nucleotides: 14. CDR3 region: CASVPTGGIYGEKLFF. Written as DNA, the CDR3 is TGTGCCAGTGTACCGACAGGGGGGATTTATGGTGAAAAACTGTTTTTT.

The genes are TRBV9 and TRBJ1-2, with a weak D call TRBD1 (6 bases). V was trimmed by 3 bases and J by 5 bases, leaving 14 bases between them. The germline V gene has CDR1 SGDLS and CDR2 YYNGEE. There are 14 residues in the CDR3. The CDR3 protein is CASSEGDGLYGYTF. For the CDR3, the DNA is TGTGCCAGCAGCGAGGGGGACGGACTGTATGGCTACACCTTC.

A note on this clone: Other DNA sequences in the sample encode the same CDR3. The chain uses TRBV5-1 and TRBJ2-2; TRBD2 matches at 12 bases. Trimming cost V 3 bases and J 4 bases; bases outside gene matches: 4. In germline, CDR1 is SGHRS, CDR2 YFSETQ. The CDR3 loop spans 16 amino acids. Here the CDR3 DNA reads TGCGCCAGCAGCTCAGGACTAGCGGGACTCACCGGGGAGCTGTTTTTT. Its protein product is CASSSGLAGLTGELFF.

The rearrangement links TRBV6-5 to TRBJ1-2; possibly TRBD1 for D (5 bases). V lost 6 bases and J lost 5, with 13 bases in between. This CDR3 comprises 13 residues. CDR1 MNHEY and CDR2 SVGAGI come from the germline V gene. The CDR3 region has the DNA TGTGCCAGCAGCCCAGGGTCTGAATATGGCTACACCTTC. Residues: CASSPGSEYGYTF.

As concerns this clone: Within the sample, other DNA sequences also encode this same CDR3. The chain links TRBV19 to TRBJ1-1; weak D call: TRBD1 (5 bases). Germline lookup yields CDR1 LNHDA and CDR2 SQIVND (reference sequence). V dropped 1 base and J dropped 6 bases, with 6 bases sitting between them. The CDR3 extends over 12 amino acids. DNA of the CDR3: TGTGCCAGTAGTATAGGGGGCGCTGAAGCTTTCTTT. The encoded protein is CASSIGGAEAFF.

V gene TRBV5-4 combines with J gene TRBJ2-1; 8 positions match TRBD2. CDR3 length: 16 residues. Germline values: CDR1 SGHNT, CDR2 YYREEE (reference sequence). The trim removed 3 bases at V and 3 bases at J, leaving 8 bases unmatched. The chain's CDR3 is CASSSGGAGGYNEQFF. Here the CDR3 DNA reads TGTGCCAGCAGCTCCGGGGGGGCCGGGGGCTACAATGAGCAGTTCTTC.

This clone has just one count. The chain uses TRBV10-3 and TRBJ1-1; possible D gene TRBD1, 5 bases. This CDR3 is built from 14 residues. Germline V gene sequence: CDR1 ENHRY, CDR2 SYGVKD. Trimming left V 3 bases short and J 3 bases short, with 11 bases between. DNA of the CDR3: TGTGCCATCAGTGAAAGGGGCAGGGACACTGAAGCTTTCTTT. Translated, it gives CAISERGRDTEAFF.

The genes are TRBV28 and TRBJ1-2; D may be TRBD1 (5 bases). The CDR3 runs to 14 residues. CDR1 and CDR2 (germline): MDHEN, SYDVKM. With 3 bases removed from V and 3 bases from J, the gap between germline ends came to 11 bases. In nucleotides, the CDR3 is TGTGCCAGCAGTTTTGGGGGGGAGGACTATGGCTACACCTTC. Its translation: CASSFGGEDYGYTF.

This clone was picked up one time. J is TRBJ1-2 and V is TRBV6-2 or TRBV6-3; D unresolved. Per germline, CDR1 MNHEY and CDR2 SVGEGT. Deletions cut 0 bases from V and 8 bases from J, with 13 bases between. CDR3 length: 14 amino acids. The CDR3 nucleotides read TGTGCCAGCAGTTACTCGATTCCCCCCGCGGGCTACACCTTC. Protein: CASSYSIPPAGYTF.

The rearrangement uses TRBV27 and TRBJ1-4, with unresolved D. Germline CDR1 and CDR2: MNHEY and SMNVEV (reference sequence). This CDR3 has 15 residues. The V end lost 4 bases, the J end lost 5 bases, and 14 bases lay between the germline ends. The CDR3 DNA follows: TGTGCCAGCAGTTCTCAGACGGGAGAAAATGAAAAACTGTTTTTT. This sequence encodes CASSSQTGENEKLFF.

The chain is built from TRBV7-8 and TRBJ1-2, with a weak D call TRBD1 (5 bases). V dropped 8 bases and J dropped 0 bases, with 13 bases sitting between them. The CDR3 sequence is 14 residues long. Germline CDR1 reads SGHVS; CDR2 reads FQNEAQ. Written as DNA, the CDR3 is TGTGCCAGCTTTGGGGCAGATTCTAACTATGGCTACACCTTC. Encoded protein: CASFGADSNYGYTF.

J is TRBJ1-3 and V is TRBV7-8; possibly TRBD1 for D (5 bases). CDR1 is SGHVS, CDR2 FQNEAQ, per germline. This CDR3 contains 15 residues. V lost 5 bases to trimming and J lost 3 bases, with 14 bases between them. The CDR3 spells CASSLLGGSGNTIYF. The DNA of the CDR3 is TGTGCCAGCAGCCTCCTCGGGGGGAGTGGAAACACCATATATTTT.

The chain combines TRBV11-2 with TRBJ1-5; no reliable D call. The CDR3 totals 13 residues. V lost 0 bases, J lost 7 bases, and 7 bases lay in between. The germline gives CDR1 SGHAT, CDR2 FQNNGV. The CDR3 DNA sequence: TGTGCCAGCAGCTTAGATCTCGGGCAGCCCCAGCATTTT. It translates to CASSLDLGQPQHF.

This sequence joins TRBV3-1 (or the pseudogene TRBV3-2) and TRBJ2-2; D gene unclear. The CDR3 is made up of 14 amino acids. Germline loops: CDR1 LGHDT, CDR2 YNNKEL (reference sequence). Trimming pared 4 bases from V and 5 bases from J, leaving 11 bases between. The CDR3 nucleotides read TGTGCCAGCAGCCCGATGGCGGAAACCGGGGAGCTGTTTTTT. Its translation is CASSPMAETGELFF.

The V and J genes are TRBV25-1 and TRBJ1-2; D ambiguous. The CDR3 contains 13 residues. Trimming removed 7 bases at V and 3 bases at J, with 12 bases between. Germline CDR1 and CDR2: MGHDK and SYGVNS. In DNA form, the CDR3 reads TGTGCCAGCACCGAAGAGGCGGACTATGGCTACACCTTC. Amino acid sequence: CASTEEADYGYTF.

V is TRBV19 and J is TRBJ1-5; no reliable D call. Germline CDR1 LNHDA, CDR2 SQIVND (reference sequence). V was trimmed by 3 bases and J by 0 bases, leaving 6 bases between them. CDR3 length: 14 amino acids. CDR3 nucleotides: TGTGCCAGTAGTATCAAAGCTAGCAATCAGCCCCAGCATTTT. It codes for CASSIKASNQPQHF.

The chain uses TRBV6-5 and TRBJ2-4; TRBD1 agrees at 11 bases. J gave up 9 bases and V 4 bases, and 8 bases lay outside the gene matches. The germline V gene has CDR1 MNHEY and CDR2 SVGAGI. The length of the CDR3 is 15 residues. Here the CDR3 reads CASSSPRDRGAIQYF. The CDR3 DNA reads TGTGCCAGCAGTTCGCCCCGGGACAGGGGGGCCATTCAGTACTTC.

DNA for the CDR3: TGTGCCAGCAGCGAGGGGGCTCAAGAGACCCAGTACTTC. This encodes CASSEGAQETQYF. J is TRBJ2-5 and V is TRBV5-4, with 7 bases matching TRBD1. Per germline, CDR1 SGHNT and CDR2 YYREEE (reference sequence). The CDR3 runs 13 residues. V dropped 4 bases and J dropped 2; count of bases not matched to a gene: 2.

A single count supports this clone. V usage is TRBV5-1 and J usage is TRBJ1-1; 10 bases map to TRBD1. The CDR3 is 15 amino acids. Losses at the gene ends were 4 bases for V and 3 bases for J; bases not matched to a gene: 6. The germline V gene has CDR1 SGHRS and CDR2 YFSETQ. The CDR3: CASSPRQGADTEAFF. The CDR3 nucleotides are TGCGCCAGCAGCCCGCGACAGGGGGCGGACACTGAAGCTTTCTTT. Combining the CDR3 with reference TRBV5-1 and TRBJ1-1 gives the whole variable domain KAGVTQTPRYLIKTRGQQVTLSCSPISGHRSVSWYQQTPGQGLQFLFEYFSETQRNKGNFPGRFSGRQFSNSRSEMNVSTLELGDSALYLCASSPRQGADTEAFFGQGTRLTVV.

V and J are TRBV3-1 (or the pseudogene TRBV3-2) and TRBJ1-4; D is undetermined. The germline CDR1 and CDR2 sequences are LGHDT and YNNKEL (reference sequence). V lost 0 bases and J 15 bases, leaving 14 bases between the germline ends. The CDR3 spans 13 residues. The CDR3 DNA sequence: TGTGCCAGCAGCCAAGATGGGGAGGGCTCCGTGTTTTTT. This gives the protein CASSQDGEGSVFF.

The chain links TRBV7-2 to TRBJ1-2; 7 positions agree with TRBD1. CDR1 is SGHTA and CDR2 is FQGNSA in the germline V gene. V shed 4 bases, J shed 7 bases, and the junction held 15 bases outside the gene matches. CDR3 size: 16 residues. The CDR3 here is CASSSLGGTEIRGYTF. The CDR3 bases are TGTGCCAGCAGCTCCCTAGGGGGGACAGAGATTCGTGGCTACACCTTC.

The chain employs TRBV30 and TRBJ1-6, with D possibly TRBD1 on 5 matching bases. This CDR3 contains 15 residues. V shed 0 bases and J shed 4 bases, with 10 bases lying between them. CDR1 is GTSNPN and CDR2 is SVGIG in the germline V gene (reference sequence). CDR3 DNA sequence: TGTGCCTGGAGTGTAATGGGGGGATATAATTCACCCCTCCACTTT. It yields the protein CAWSVMGGYNSPLHF.

The CDR3 DNA reads as TGCAGCGTTGAATGGGGGGGCACTGAAGCTTTCTTT. This codes for CSVEWGGTEAFF. This chain uses TRBV29-1 with TRBJ1-1, with a possible D match to TRBD1 (5 bases). Trimming took off 2 bases at V and 4 bases at J, with 8 bases between the two ends. The CDR3 extends over 12 amino acids. Germline V gene sequence: CDR1 SQVTM, CDR2 ANQGSEA.

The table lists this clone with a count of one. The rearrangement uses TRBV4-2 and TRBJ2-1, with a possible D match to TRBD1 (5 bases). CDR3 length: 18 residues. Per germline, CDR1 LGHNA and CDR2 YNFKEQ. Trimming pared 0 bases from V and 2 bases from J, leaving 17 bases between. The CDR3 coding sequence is TGTGCCAGCAGCCAAGACAGCAGGGCCGCAGGTCCCTACAATGAGCAGTTCTTC. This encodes CASSQDSRAAGPYNEQFF.

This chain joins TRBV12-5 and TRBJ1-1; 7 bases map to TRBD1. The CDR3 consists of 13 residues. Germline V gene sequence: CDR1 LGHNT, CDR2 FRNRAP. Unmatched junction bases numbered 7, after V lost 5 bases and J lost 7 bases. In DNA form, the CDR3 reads TGTGCTAGTGGTCCAGGGACAGCTGATGAAGCTTTCTTT. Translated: CASGPGTADEAFF.